This T cell receptor (beta chain) was captured in a study of blood T cell repertoires in COVID-19. Study-level information: There were acute and convalescent COVID-19 samples, and they came from the United States, Italy and Spain. In each case, the material was cDNA or gDNA derived from T cells, B-cell-depleted T cells, or PBMCs.

Authors' methods: For nucleated cells, counts were estimated from reference gene primer amplification. TCRdb keeps only in-frame clones here, not all; method: immunoSEQ multiplex PCR. V and J calls plus clone size are reproduced from that table; the DNA served to infer D and trimming. Of roughly 200,000 clones listed, about four fifths were seen once; the top ten hold 5.5% to 8.5%. Looked up from germline, CDR1 is SGHTA and CDR2 is FQGTGA. The CDR3 spans 17 residues. V was pared by 5 bases and J by 0 bases, with 17 bases between. The specimen was peripheral blood. The source of this sequence is a man aged 55 to 70 with acute or convalescent COVID-19. This rearrangement joins TRBV7-3 to TRBJ2-1, with D tentatively TRBD2 (6 bases). CDR3 in amino acids: CASSPRGVADSYNEQFF. CDR3 coding DNA: TGTGCCAGCAGCCCCCGCGGTGTAGCGGACTCCTACAATGAGCAGTTCTTC. Full variable domain (rest looked up from reference TRBV7-3 and TRBJ2-1): GAGVSQTPSNKVTEKGKYVELRCDPISGHTALYWYRQSLGQGPEFLIYFQGTGAADDSGLPNDRFFAVRPEGSVSTLKIQRTERGDSAVYLCASSPRGVADSYNEQFFGPGTRLTVL.